Shown below are 27 T cell receptor beta chains from a single sample sequenced in a study of OX40 agonist ivuxolimab in advanced cancers. Profiling relied on immunoSEQ multiplex PCR, and the TCRdb table lists in-frame clones only, not all of them. The data contain about 87,000 clones, less than 85% of them singletons. The sequencing used CD4+ or CD8+ T cells sorted from blood, collected in a trial of the OX40 agonist ivuxolimab. Receptors originate from an adult with an advanced solid tumor such as melanoma, head and neck, liver or kidney cancer.

The chain combines TRBV2 with TRBJ2-5, with a possible D match to TRBD2 (5 bases). In germline, CDR1 is SNHLY, CDR2 FYNNEI. Between the trimmed V and J ends, which lost 6 bases and 5 bases, there was a span of 13 bases. This CDR3 contains 13 residues. CDR3 DNA sequence: TGTGCCAGCAGCGGGGATGCCCGGGAGACCCAGTACTTC. Translating gives CASSGDARETQYF. Drawing the rest from reference TRBV2 and TRBJ2-5, the complete variable domain is EPEVTQTPSHQVTQMGQEVILRCVPISNHLYFYWYRQILGQKVEFLVSFYNNEISEKSEIFDDQFSVERPDGSNFTLKIRSTKLEDSAMYFCASSGDARETQYFGPGTRLLVL.

The V and J genes are TRBV30 and TRBJ1-6; maybe TRBD1 (6 bases). This CDR3 comprises 15 residues. V shed 4 bases and J shed 7 bases, with 17 bases lying between them. Germline V gene sequence: CDR1 GTSNPN, CDR2 SVGIG (reference sequence). The CDR3 here is CAWTHLDSLNSPLHF. DNA of the CDR3: TGTGCCTGGACCCACTTGGACAGCCTGAATTCACCCCTCCACTTT.

V and J are TRBV6-1 and TRBJ1-4, with D maybe TRBD1 (5 bases). The CDR3 spans 15 residues. V lost 3 bases and J 5 bases, leaving 13 bases between the germline ends. Germline V CDR1 and CDR2: MNHNS, SASEGT. The CDR3 is CASSEFRRGNEKLFF. CDR3 coding DNA: TGTGCCAGCAGTGAGTTCCGGCGGGGGAATGAAAAACTGTTTTTT.

V is TRBV11-1 and J is TRBJ2-1, with 7 nucleotides matching TRBD1. CDR1 is SGHAT and CDR2 is FQDESV in the germline V gene (reference sequence). The J segment lost 6 bases and the V segment lost 8 bases, leaving 4 bases of the junction unmatched. The CDR3 sequence is 12 residues long. The CDR3, as DNA: TGTGCCAGCCATGGACAGGTCAATGAGCAGTTCTTC. This translates into CASHGQVNEQFF.

The V call is TRBV5-1, the J call TRBJ2-3; the match to TRBD1 covers 8 bases. Per the germline V gene, CDR1 is SGHRS and CDR2 is YFSETQ. This CDR3 comprises 12 residues. V lost 7 bases, J lost 3 bases, and 1 base stayed unmatched. CDR3 DNA sequence: TGCGCCAGCCACAGGGGGACAGATACGCAGTATTTT. This encodes CASHRGTDTQYF.

The J gene is TRBJ2-5, the V gene TRBV19; D is unclear. Germline CDR1 LNHDA, CDR2 SQIVND (reference sequence). V was pared by 5 bases and J by 5 bases, with 9 bases between. This CDR3 contains 12 residues. This CDR3 is CASSAVGETQYF. The DNA of the CDR3 is TGTGCCAGTAGTGCAGTGGGGGAGACCCAGTACTTC.

CDR3 nucleotides: TGTGCCAGCAGCTTTCCGGGACTAGGAGCCATCGATACGCAGTATTTT. The encoded protein is CASSFPGLGAIDTQYF. This rearrangement joins TRBV11-2 to TRBJ2-3; TRBD2 aligns across 8 bases. V lost 3 bases and J lost 6; bases outside the gene matches: 11. CDR1 and CDR2 from the germline V gene are SGHAT and FQNNGV. The CDR3 length is 16 residues.

This clone is a singleton in its sample. The chain is built from TRBV10-2 and TRBJ2-3; 12 bases align to TRBD2. CDR3 size: 15 residues. Germline values: CDR1 WSHSY, CDR2 SAAADI. Trimming removed 8 bases from V and 8 bases from J; junction bases left unmatched: 11. The CDR3 DNA reads as TGCGCCAGCGGGGGCTCTAGCGGGGGGGCCGGTACGCAGTATTTT. Translation: CASGGSSGGAGTQYF.

A single count supports this clone. The V and J genes are TRBV19 and TRBJ1-4, with 9 bases that match TRBD1. The CDR3 is 14 amino acids. Looked up from germline, CDR1 is LNHDA and CDR2 is SQIVND (reference sequence). V lost 7 bases and J lost 6; bases outside the gene matches: 6. CDR3 sequence reads: CASIQGQGDEKLFF. The CDR3 DNA reads as TGTGCCAGTATACAGGGACAGGGAGATGAAAAACTGTTTTTT.

The chain uses TRBV19 and TRBJ1-5; possible D gene TRBD1, 6 bases. Deletions cut 0 bases from V and 2 bases from J, with 8 bases between. Germline CDR1 LNHDA, CDR2 SQIVND (reference sequence). The CDR3 loop spans 15 amino acids. The CDR3 spells CASSIDGGGNQPQHF. Written as DNA, the CDR3 is TGTGCCAGTAGTATAGACGGGGGCGGCAATCAGCCCCAGCATTTT.

The J gene is TRBJ1-5, the V gene TRBV4-2; 12 bases match TRBD1. There are 16 residues in the CDR3. Germline V CDR1 and CDR2: LGHNA, YNFKEQ. Unmatched junction bases numbered 12, after V lost 3 bases and J lost 12 bases. In DNA form, the CDR3 reads TGTGCCAGCAGCCACGTGATGGGACAGGGGGCCCCCCTCCAGCATTTT. Translation: CASSHVMGQGAPLQHF.

Details on this clone: The junction departs from the called germline gene at one end, perhaps through a read error. The V gene is TRBV7-7, the J gene TRBJ2-5; either TRBD1 or TRBD2 may supply D (5 bases each). Germline CDR1 SSHAT, CDR2 FNYEAQ (reference sequence). This CDR3 spans 14 amino acids. For the CDR3, the DNA is TGTGCTAGCAGCTTAGCTGGGGGCCAAGAGACCCAGTACTTC. Translating it yields CASSLAGGQETQYF.

The chain carries TRBV19 and TRBJ2-1; D not certain. V lost 5 bases and J lost 4, with 15 bases in between. Germline loops: CDR1 LNHDA, CDR2 SQIVND (reference sequence). This CDR3 spans 15 amino acids. CDR3 in DNA: TGTGCCAGTAGTCTCAAGCCGACAAATTACAATGAGCAGTTCTTC. It specifies CASSLKPTNYNEQFF. The full variable domain, rest sourced from reference TRBV19 and TRBJ2-1, is DGGITQSPKYLFRKEGQNVTLSCEQNLNHDAMYWYRQDPGQGLRLIYYSQIVNDFQKGDIAEGYSVSREKKESFPLTVTSAQKNPTAFYLCASSLKPTNYNEQFFGPGTRLTVL.

The V gene is TRBV7-9, the J gene TRBJ1-3, with TRBD1 matching over 9 bases. CDR3 size: 15 residues. The V gene's germline CDR1 is SEHNR and CDR2 FQNEAQ (reference sequence). V dropped 4 bases and J dropped 3; count of bases not matched to a gene: 4. CDR3 coding DNA: TGTGCCAGCAGCTCACAGGGGGCGAGTGGAAACACCATATATTTT. As protein: CASSSQGASGNTIYF. Using reference TRBV7-9 and TRBJ1-3 for the parts outside the CDR3, the full variable domain is DTGVSQNPRHKITKRGQNVTFRCDPISEHNRLYWYRQTLGQGPEFLTYFQNEAQLEKSRLLSDRFSAERPKGSFSTLEIQRTEQGDSAMYLCASSSQGASGNTIYFGEGSWLTVV.

This rearrangement joins TRBV9 to TRBJ2-2; 11 nucleotides match TRBD1. The CDR3 has 16 amino acids. In germline, CDR1 is SGDLS, CDR2 YYNGEE. J lost 4 bases, V lost 4 bases, and 6 bases had no gene match. CDR3 coding DNA: TGTGCCAGCAGCTCTGGACAGGGGGCGTTCACCGGGGAGCTGTTTTTT. This gives the protein CASSSGQGAFTGELFF.

This clone was counted once. This chain links TRBV7-2 with TRBJ1-1; 7 nucleotides agree with TRBD1. The junction had 10 bases not matched to a gene; V was cut back by 5 bases and J by 4 bases. The germline CDR1 and CDR2 sequences are SGHTA and FQGNSA. The CDR3 has 15 amino acids. The CDR3 protein is CASSTIGTDGTEAFF. The CDR3 DNA reads as TGTGCCAGCAGCACGATAGGGACAGATGGCACTGAAGCTTTCTTT.

The chain links TRBV5-1 to TRBJ2-7; D gene unclear. V was shortened by 5 bases and J by 1 base, with 10 bases between the two germline ends. Per the germline V gene, CDR1 is SGHRS and CDR2 is YFSETQ. CDR3 length: 13 residues. CDR3: CASRPTPSYEQYF. CDR3 nucleotides: TGCGCCAGCAGGCCGACACCTTCCTACGAGCAGTACTTC. Full variable domain (remainder filled in from reference TRBV5-1 and TRBJ2-7): KAGVTQTPRYLIKTRGQQVTLSCSPISGHRSVSWYQQTPGQGLQFLFEYFSETQRNKGNFPGRFSGRQFSNSRSEMNVSTLELGDSALYLCASRPTPSYEQYFGPGTRLTVT.

The rearrangement joins TRBV6-6 to TRBJ1-1; 7 bases match TRBD1. CDR1 MNHNY and CDR2 SVGAGI come from the germline V gene (reference sequence). J gave up 5 bases and V 2 bases, and 2 bases lay outside the gene matches. This CDR3 spans 13 amino acids. The CDR3 DNA reads TGTGCCAGCAGTTACGAGGGGGCAACTGAAGCTTTCTTT. As protein: CASSYEGATEAFF.

The V and J genes are TRBV5-1 and TRBJ2-7, with D unresolved. Germline V lookup: CDR1 SGHRS, CDR2 YFSETQ. CDR3 size: 13 residues. Trimming pared 0 bases from V and 3 bases from J, leaving 7 bases between. CDR3 nucleotides: TGCGCCAGCAGCTTGGTTGACGGCTACGAGCAGTACTTC. This encodes CASSLVDGYEQYF.

The rearrangement joins TRBV6-1 to TRBJ2-5, with 10 bases lining up with TRBD2. Germline trimming cut 6 bases from V and 7 bases from J; bases unmatched to any gene: 5. The germline gives CDR1 MNHNS, CDR2 SASEGT. The CDR3 is 13 amino acids. The CDR3 loop reads CASSLAGDPTQYF. The CDR3 nucleotides read TGTGCCAGCAGCCTAGCGGGGGATCCGACCCAGTACTTC.

This chain uses TRBV7-2 with TRBJ1-3; a possible D gene is TRBD1 (5 bases). The V and J ends lost 3 bases and 0 bases respectively, with 9 bases between them. CDR1 is SGHTA, CDR2 FQGNSA, per germline. The CDR3 has 15 residues. The CDR3 DNA reads as TGTGCCAGCAGCTTTGGGGGGGGCTCTGGAAACACCATATATTTT. Protein sequence: CASSFGGGSGNTIYF.

CDR3 sequence (DNA): TGTGCCAGCAGTTTCTCGGGACAAGCCGGCGATGGCTACACCTTC. Protein sequence: CASSFSGQAGDGYTF. The rearrangement uses TRBV6-5 and TRBJ1-2; D is possibly TRBD1 (6 bases). The germline V gene has CDR1 MNHEY and CDR2 SVGAGI. The CDR3 spans 15 residues. The V end was cut by 4 bases, the J end by 6 bases, with 18 bases between.

V usage is TRBV19 and J usage is TRBJ1-4, with 9 bases aligning to TRBD1. The germline gives CDR1 LNHDA, CDR2 SQIVND (reference sequence). The J segment lost 4 bases and the V segment lost 3 bases, leaving 3 bases of the junction unmatched. The CDR3 covers 15 residues. The CDR3 spells CASSIVGQGNEKLFF. Here the CDR3 DNA reads TGTGCCAGTAGTATCGTGGGACAGGGTAATGAAAAACTGTTTTTT.

The chain combines TRBV19 with TRBJ1-1; 9 bases agree with TRBD1. The CDR3 sequence is 17 residues long. CDR1 is LNHDA, CDR2 SQIVND, per germline (reference sequence). V was clipped by 5 bases and J by 1 base; unmatched bases: 11. The DNA of the CDR3 is TGTGCCAGTAGTTCACCTAGGGGACAGGGAACGAACACTGAAGCTTTCTTT. Its translation: CASSSPRGQGTNTEAFF.

This clone was picked up one time. The chain combines TRBV6-5 with TRBJ2-7; the match to TRBD2 covers 8 bases. V lost 4 bases to trimming and J lost 4 bases; unmatched junction nucleotides: 9. Germline V lookup: CDR1 MNHEY, CDR2 SVGAGI. The length of the CDR3 is 15 residues. CDR3 in amino acids: CASSSGGQGLYEQYF. The CDR3 nucleotides read TGTGCCAGCAGTTCGGGGGGGCAGGGGCTTTACGAGCAGTACTTC.

The chain links TRBV19 to TRBJ1-5; D is uncertain. V was trimmed by 3 bases and J by 4 bases, leaving 10 bases between them. Germline loops: CDR1 LNHDA, CDR2 SQIVND (reference sequence). There are 14 residues in the CDR3. The CDR3 loop reads CASSMTLANQPQHF. The CDR3, as DNA: TGTGCCAGTAGTATGACCCTCGCGAATCAGCCCCAGCATTTT.

The chain uses TRBV14 and TRBJ2-7, with 9 bases fitting TRBD1. The V segment lost 4 bases and the J segment 0 bases; nucleotides outside the gene matches: 13. CDR3 length: 18 residues. Per the germline V gene, CDR1 is SGHDN and CDR2 is FVKESK. CDR3 nucleotide sequence: TGTGCCAGCAGCCCTAGCCCGGGACAGGGAATGAGCTCCTACGAGCAGTACTTC. Its translation is CASSPSPGQGMSSYEQYF.